The 16 T cell receptor beta chains presented below share a single source sample, sequenced in a study of OX40 agonist ivuxolimab in advanced cancers. The library was produced with the immunoSEQ multiplex PCR assay. TCRdb retrieved this table from immuneACCESS and kept in-frame rearrangements only. Not all clones are present; in checked studies, unresolved V genes account for under half, and no reason is known for the remainder. In all, the sample holds around 31,000 clones, and 80% to 90% of those were seen once. The ten most abundant clones make up 35% to 40% of the sample. Source: CD4+ or CD8+ T cells sorted from blood, taken in a trial of the OX40 agonist ivuxolimab. These receptors were collected from an adult with an advanced solid tumor such as melanoma, head and neck, liver or kidney cancer.

DNA for the CDR3: TGTGCTAGTGGTTTCATACGACTCGGAGCCGGGGAGCTGTTTTTT. It specifies CASGFIRLGAGELFF. This chain uses TRBV12-5 with TRBJ2-2; D remains unclear. V lost 3 bases to trimming and J lost 6 bases, with 14 bases between them. Per the germline V gene, CDR1 is LGHNT and CDR2 is FRNRAP. The CDR3 length is 15 residues. The full variable domain, in which reference TRBV12-5 and TRBJ2-2 provide the parts outside the CDR3, is DARVTQTPRHKVTEMGQEVTMRCQPILGHNTVFWYRQTMMQGLELLAYFRNRAPLDDSGMPKDRFSAEMPDATLATLKIQPSEPRDSAVYFCASGFIRLGAGELFFGEGSRLTVL.

The chain combines TRBV7-9 with TRBJ2-5; D might be TRBD1 (6 bases). Trimming stripped 6 bases from V and 2 bases from J, with 13 bases between. The V gene's germline CDR1 is SEHNR and CDR2 FQNEAQ (reference sequence). This CDR3 comprises 14 residues. This CDR3 reads CASRPVDRQETQYF. In nucleotides, the CDR3 is TGTGCCAGCAGGCCAGTGGACAGACAAGAGACCCAGTACTTC. Complete variable domain (other parts from reference TRBV7-9 and TRBJ2-5): DTGVSQNPRHKITKRGQNVTFRCDPISEHNRLYWYRQTLGQGPEFLTYFQNEAQLEKSRLLSDRFSAERPKGSFSTLEIQRTEQGDSAMYLCASRPVDRQETQYFGPGTRLLVL.

The chain has TRBV28 and TRBJ2-3; D remains ambiguous. The CDR3 consists of 15 residues. Germline V gene data show CDR1 as MDHEN and CDR2 as SYDVKM. The V and J ends lost 3 bases and 6 bases respectively, with 16 bases between them. CDR3 nucleotides: TGTGCCAGCAGTTTTCGATCCTTGGCATTGGATACGCAGTATTTT. Residues: CASSFRSLALDTQYF.

The chain has TRBV5-4 and TRBJ2-7; a possible D gene is TRBD1 (6 bases). CDR3 length: 15 residues. The ends were cut back, 0 bases at V and 3 bases at J, with 13 bases in the middle. The V gene's germline CDR1 is SGHNT and CDR2 YYREEE (reference sequence). CDR3 coding DNA: TGTGCCAGCAGCTTGGGGTTTTACAGGGACTACGAGCAGTACTTC. Amino acids: CASSLGFYRDYEQYF.

The chain couples TRBV7-9 to TRBJ2-1, with unresolved D. V was shortened by 6 bases and J by 4 bases, with 10 bases between the two germline ends. The CDR3 spans 13 residues. CDR1 is SEHNR, CDR2 FQNEAQ, per germline (reference sequence). The CDR3 sequence: CASSSLQYNEQFF. The CDR3 nucleotides read TGTGCCAGCAGTTCGCTCCAGTACAATGAGCAGTTCTTC.

The chain is built from TRBV29-1 and TRBJ1-3; D is unresolved. CDR3 size: 17 residues. Trimming took 6 bases from V and 0 from J, leaving 21 bases between them. Germline loops: CDR1 SQVTM, CDR2 ANQGSEA. For the CDR3, the DNA is TGCAGCGTAGAACATCGGGAAGCACGCGCCTCTGGAAACACCATATATTTT. Translation gives CSVEHREARASGNTIYF.

The chain joins TRBV29-1 to TRBJ1-1; D gene ambiguous. The CDR3 contains 12 residues. Trimming cost V 4 bases and J 4 bases, with 10 bases left between them. CDR1 SQVTM and CDR2 ANQGSEA come from the germline V gene. DNA for the CDR3: TGCAGCGTTGGACGGGTGGGCACTGAAGCTTTCTTT. It yields the protein CSVGRVGTEAFF.

V is TRBV5-1 and J is TRBJ2-3, with D perhaps matching TRBD2 (5 bases). Trimming removed 7 bases from V and 1 base from J, with 19 bases in between. Per germline, CDR1 SGHRS and CDR2 YFSETQ. The CDR3 runs to 16 residues. In DNA, the CDR3 is TGCGCCAGCGCACACGGACTTCGTGGGGGCACAGATACGCAGTATTTT. Encoded protein: CASAHGLRGGTDTQYF.

The V gene is TRBV5-6, the J gene TRBJ1-5; the D gene is possibly TRBD1 (5 bases). V was cut by 1 base and J by 6 bases, with 11 bases left in between. CDR3 size: 14 residues. CDR1 and CDR2 (germline): SGHDT, YYEEEE. The CDR3 coding sequence is TGTGCCAGCAGCTTGATGGGGGGGACTCAGCCCCAGCATTTT. It encodes CASSLMGGTQPQHF.

The chain couples TRBV28 to TRBJ2-7, with 7 positions matching TRBD1. J was trimmed by 5 bases and V by 5 bases; bases with no gene match: 9. Germline loops: CDR1 MDHEN, CDR2 SYDVKM. The CDR3 spans 14 residues. CDR3 bases: TGTGCCAGCAGTCCGTCGGGGCAGGGGGACGAGCAGTACTTC. This codes for CASSPSGQGDEQYF.

The chain uses TRBV6-5 and TRBJ1-5; no clear D gene. The V and J ends lost 0 bases and 7 bases respectively, with 13 bases between them. The germline V gene has CDR1 MNHEY and CDR2 SVGAGI. This CDR3 comprises 15 residues. The CDR3 DNA reads as TGTGCCAGCAGTTACTCGAGAGGGTCTGGCCAGCCCCAGCATTTT. Residues: CASSYSRGSGQPQHF.

CDR3 in DNA: TGTGCCTGGACCGGAATTAACACTGAAGCTTTCTTT. The encoded protein is CAWTGINTEAFF. The chain employs TRBV30 and TRBJ1-1, with D uncertain. Germline V lookup: CDR1 GTSNPN, CDR2 SVGIG (reference sequence). The germline V and J ends were trimmed by 4 bases and 2 bases, with 8 bases remaining between them. The CDR3 sequence is 12 residues long.

This clone was observed a handful of times. This sequence joins TRBV7-8 and TRBJ2-5, with D unresolved. Per the germline V gene, CDR1 is SGHVS and CDR2 is FQNEAQ. The CDR3 runs 17 residues. Between the trimmed V and J ends, which lost 4 bases and 3 bases, there was a span of 21 bases. For the CDR3, the DNA is TGTGCCAGCAGCTCTTACTCTCCCCCGTTAAGGAAAGAGACCCAGTACTTC. Translation gives CASSSYSPPLRKETQYF.

The chain uses TRBV30 and TRBJ1-1; TRBD1 aligns across 7 bases. CDR1 and CDR2 (germline): GTSNPN, SVGIG (reference sequence). The CDR3 loop spans 13 amino acids. With 3 bases clipped from V and 4 bases from J, the junction kept 5 bases outside the gene matches. The CDR3 region is CAWRPGTVTEAFF. In DNA, the CDR3 is TGTGCCTGGAGGCCCGGGACAGTCACTGAAGCTTTCTTT. Full variable domain (missing parts from reference TRBV30 and TRBJ1-1): SQTIHQWPATLVQPVGSPLSLECTVEGTSNPNLYWYRQAAGRGLQLLFYSVGIGQISSEVPQNLSASRPQDRQFILSSKKLLLSDSGFYLCAWRPGTVTEAFFGQGTRLTVV.

The chain carries TRBV19 and TRBJ2-2, with D perhaps matching TRBD1 or TRBD2 (5 bases each). Germline CDR1 and CDR2: LNHDA and SQIVND (reference sequence). V was cut by 3 bases and J by 4 bases, with 9 bases left in between. This CDR3 is built from 14 residues. CDR3 loop: CASSIGAFTGELFF. Written as DNA, the CDR3 is TGTGCCAGTAGTATCGGGGCGTTCACCGGGGAGCTGTTTTTT.

This sequence joins TRBV6-5 and TRBJ2-1; D is ambiguous. V dropped 0 bases and J dropped 2 bases, with 8 bases sitting between them. The CDR3 is 15 amino acids. Germline lookup yields CDR1 MNHEY and CDR2 SVGAGI. CDR3 amino acids: CASSYSPGPYNEQFF. The CDR3 region has the DNA TGTGCCAGCAGTTACTCGCCAGGCCCCTACAATGAGCAGTTCTTC.